This T cell receptor beta chain was observed in a study of T cell repertoires in cytomegalovirus infection. At the level of the study: Indications came from public TCR beta signatures; they pointed to CMV infection and to a matching HLA type.

TCRdb called the reads again in MiXCR, with one record for every CDR3 protein. The table includes almost 550,000 distinct CDR3 sequences, about 17% detected once. Trimming removed 0 bases at V and 10 bases at J, with 24 bases between. Germline-derived CDR1 and CDR2 are MNHEY and SMNVEV (reference sequence). CDR3 size: 17 residues. This clonotype was detected a few times. The sample was CD8+ T cells from PBMCs. The receptor's source is a human donor in good health (CMV status not recorded). Some clones in this sample may be carry-over from other donors' samples. The chain couples TRBV27 to TRBJ2-5; tentative D call: TRBD1 (5 bases). CDR3 region: CASSLSHRTRLGGDQYF. The CDR3 region has the DNA TGTGCCAGCAGTTTATCACATAGGACACGCCTGGGTGGTGACCAGTACTTC.